Shown below are 9 T cell receptor beta chains from a single sample sequenced in a study of CD8 T cells in Susac syndrome. RNA, at roughly 0.45 to 1 ug, was reverse transcribed with random hexamers. TCRdb re-called the immunoSEQ multiplex PCR reads with MiXCR, one entry per CDR3 protein. The table lists 150,000 to 190,000 distinct CDR3 sequences, about 95% of them singletons. Sequences were obtained from CD8+ T cells from PBMCs. The receptor source for this set is a human donor with multiple sclerosis.

V and J are TRBV27 and TRBJ2-1, with 8 bases that match TRBD2. Trimming took 7 bases from V and 3 from J; bases not matched to a gene: 14. Germline CDR1 and CDR2: MNHEY and SMNVEV (reference sequence). The CDR3 is 17 residues long. The CDR3 here is CASTRSSGDLLYNEQFF. The CDR3 nucleotides are TGTGCCAGCACCCGCAGTAGCGGGGACCTGCTCTACAATGAGCAGTTCTTC.

The chain carries TRBV12-3 or TRBV12-4 and TRBJ1-2; TRBD1 matches 9 bases. Losses at the gene ends were 6 bases for V and 8 bases for J; bases not matched to a gene: 13. The CDR3 totals 15 residues. The CDR3 is CASSLITGTGSGYTF. The CDR3, as DNA: TGTGCCAGCAGCCTCATCACCGGGACAGGGAGCGGCTACACCTTC.

J is TRBJ2-1 and V is TRBV20-1, with D maybe TRBD2 (6 bases). Germline values: CDR1 DFQATT, CDR2 SNEGSKA (reference sequence). The length of the CDR3 is 13 residues. CDR3 coding DNA: TGCAATCCCGGGACTGGGACCTACAATGAGCAGTTCTTC. Amino acid sequence: CNPGTGTYNEQFF.

V gene TRBV6-7 combines with J gene TRBJ2-5, with D possibly matching TRBD2 (5 bases). TRBV6-7 has ORF status, its function being uncertain. The CDR3 consists of 17 residues. V was trimmed by 0 bases and J by 2 bases, leaving 16 bases between them. The CDR3 region is CASSYSGSPREQETQYF. The DNA of the CDR3 is TGTGCCAGCAGTTACTCGGGGTCGCCGAGGGAGCAAGAGACCCAGTACTTC.

The CDR3 reads CASSPTSTGELFF. CDR3 nucleotides: TGTGCCAGCAGCCCGACGTCGACCGGGGAGCTGTTTTTT. The chain uses TRBV7-9 and TRBJ2-2; D gene uncertain. CDR1 SEHNR and CDR2 FQNEAQ come from the germline V gene (reference sequence). The V end was cut by 5 bases, the J end by 5 bases, with 9 bases between. There are 13 residues in the CDR3.

V gene TRBV3-1 combines with J gene TRBJ2-1, with TRBD2 matching 9 bases. This CDR3 is built from 18 residues. The germline CDR1 and CDR2 sequences are LGHDT and YNNKEL (reference sequence). With V trimmed by 3 bases and J by 5 bases, 14 bases remained unmatched. Written as DNA, the CDR3 is TGTGCCAGCAGCCAGGGAGTTTCTAGCGGGGCTCGGAACAATGAGCAGTTCTTC. Translated, it gives CASSQGVSSGARNNEQFF.

The chain recombines TRBV7-9 with TRBJ1-5; 8 bases map to TRBD1. Per the germline V gene, CDR1 is SEHNR and CDR2 is FQNEAQ (reference sequence). CDR3 length: 16 residues. Trimming at V came to 2 bases and at J to 6 bases, leaving 9 bases not matched to a gene. CDR3: CASSLSRTGGGQPQHF. The CDR3 DNA sequence: TGTGCCAGCAGCTTATCCCGCACAGGGGGGGGTCAGCCCCAGCATTTT.

The rearrangement uses TRBV29-1 and TRBJ2-1; D gene ambiguous. The CDR3 extends over 11 amino acids. In germline, CDR1 is SQVTM, CDR2 ANQGSEA. Deletions cut 4 bases from V and 8 bases from J, with 9 bases between. CDR3 sequence: CSVGHFDEQFF. Written as DNA, the CDR3 is TGCAGCGTTGGCCATTTCGATGAGCAGTTCTTC.

This chain connects TRBV5-1 to TRBJ2-5, with D possibly matching TRBD2 (6 bases). V was trimmed by 0 bases and J by 2 bases, leaving 14 bases between them. This CDR3 is built from 16 residues. The germline CDR1 and CDR2 sequences are SGHRS and YFSETQ. CDR3 region: CASSLDTTAGQETQYF. The CDR3, as DNA: TGCGCCAGCAGCTTGGACACGACAGCGGGTCAAGAGACCCAGTACTTC.